What follows is one TCR beta chain and its context. Its antigen specificity is not known. The sample holds no much larger clone one base away, and base qualities are not on file. Collaborating institutions collected whole blood in K2EDTA tubes following their own protocols. For TCRbeta analysis, collaborator samples were shipped as frozen whole blood, as isolated PBMCs, or as DNA extracted from either sample type. The immunoSEQ Assay, a bias-controlled multiplex PCR, was used to amplify TCRbeta CDR3 regions from genomic DNA. The original methods were these. Nucleated cell counts per sample were estimated from amplification of reference gene primers within the assay. To quantify the absolute abundance of each unique TCRbeta CDR3 rearrangement, sequence reads were collapsed and filtered. For each sample, productive Simpson clonality was calculated as the square root of Simpson's diversity index across productive rearrangements. TCRdb's version of the immuneACCESS table is confined to in-frame rearrangements and falls short of the full clone set. An unresolved V gene accounts for under half of the shortfall where checked; the remainder is of unknown origin. V and J calls and clone size are given by that table; D and trimming were obtained from the DNA. The sample profile shows tens of thousands of clones; approximately 92% of them were found once. The top ten clonotypes cover roughly 6.2% of the sample.

The CDR1 and CDR2 encoded by the germline V gene are SGDLS and YYNGEE. The CDR3 covers 14 residues, taking in both the cysteine and the phenylalanine. The sequence is cut down to CDR3 DNA, 42 bases in frame from base 1. V is pared back by 4 bases and J by 1 base, with 12 bases lying between the germline termini. This entry belongs to a study of blood T cell repertoires in COVID-19 (dated by TCRdb to 2020 to 2021). As for the study more broadly: Samples covering the acute and convalescent phases of COVID-19 were provided by collaborators in the United States, Italy and Spain. The material from the prospective study consisted of cDNA or gDNA derived from T cells, B-cell-depleted T cells, or PBMCs. Subjects who had been exposed to COVID-19, were actively infected with it, or had recovered from it provided the deeply sampled blood TCRbeta repertoires that made up the dataset. The repertoires were released in a freely available public database meant as a resource for research on the immune response to SARS-CoV-2. The samples were drawn from two sources: the first 160 participants of the ongoing ImmuneRACE study, and 1,000 to 1,500 subjects contributed by 6 global collaborators. Nearly every sample came with metadata listing a de-identified subject ID, COVID-19 status, age in years and sex. Where HLA class I and class II types were available, the types were taken from metadata supplied by the sample provider, not from assay-based typing.

Results the study describes overall, beyond this receptor: Clinical and demographic metadata were provided uncurated, with the amount varying by source and participant.

The sample was peripheral blood. The sequence is built from TRBV9 and TRBJ2-7, with a weak D call of TRBD2 (5 bases match). The sequence came from a human donor in a cohort sampled during active COVID-19. The DNA sequence is given as TGTGCCAGCAGCCCAACGGGAAGATCCTACGAGCAGTACTTC. This encodes CASSPTGRSYEQYF.